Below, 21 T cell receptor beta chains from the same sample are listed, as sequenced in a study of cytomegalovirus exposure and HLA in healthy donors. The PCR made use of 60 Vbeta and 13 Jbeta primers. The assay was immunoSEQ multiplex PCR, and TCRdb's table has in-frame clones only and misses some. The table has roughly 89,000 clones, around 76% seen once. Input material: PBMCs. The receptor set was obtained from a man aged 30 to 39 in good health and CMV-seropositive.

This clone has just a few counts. The CDR3 loop reads CASSLVGGNQPQHF. The CDR3 DNA follows: TGTGCCAGCAGCTTAGTAGGGGGCAATCAGCCCCAGCATTTT. This rearrangement joins TRBV7-2 to TRBJ1-5; D may be TRBD1 (5 bases). V lost 1 base and J 2 bases, leaving 6 bases between the germline ends. The CDR3 runs to 14 residues. CDR1 is SGHTA and CDR2 is FQGNSA in the germline V gene.

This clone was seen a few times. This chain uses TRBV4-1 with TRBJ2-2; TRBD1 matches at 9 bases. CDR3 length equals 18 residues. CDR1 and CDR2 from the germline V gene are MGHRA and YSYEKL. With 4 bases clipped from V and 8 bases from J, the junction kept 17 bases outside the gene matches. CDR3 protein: CASSPTPPGQGRGGELFF. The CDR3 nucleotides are TGCGCCAGCAGCCCCACGCCTCCGGGACAGGGAAGAGGTGGGGAGCTGTTTTTT.

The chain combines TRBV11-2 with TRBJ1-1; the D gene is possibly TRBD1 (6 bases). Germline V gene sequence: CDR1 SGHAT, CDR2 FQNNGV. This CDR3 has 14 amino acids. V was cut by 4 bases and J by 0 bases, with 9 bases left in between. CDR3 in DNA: TGTGCCAGCAGCTCACAGGGCATGAACACTGAAGCTTTCTTT. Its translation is CASSSQGMNTEAFF.

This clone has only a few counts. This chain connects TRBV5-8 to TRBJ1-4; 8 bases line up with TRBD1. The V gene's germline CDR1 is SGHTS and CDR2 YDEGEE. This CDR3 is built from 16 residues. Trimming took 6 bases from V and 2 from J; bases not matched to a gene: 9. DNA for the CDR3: TGTGCCAGCAACTCGGCAGGGGGCATCACTAATGAAAAACTGTTTTTT. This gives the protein CASNSAGGITNEKLFF.

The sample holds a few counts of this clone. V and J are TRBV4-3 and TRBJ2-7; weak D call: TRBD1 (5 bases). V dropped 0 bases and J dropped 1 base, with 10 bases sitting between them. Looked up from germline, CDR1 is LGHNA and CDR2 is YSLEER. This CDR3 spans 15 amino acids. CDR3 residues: CASSQDRVVSYEQYF. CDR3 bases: TGCGCCAGCAGCCAAGACAGGGTTGTTTCCTACGAGCAGTACTTC.

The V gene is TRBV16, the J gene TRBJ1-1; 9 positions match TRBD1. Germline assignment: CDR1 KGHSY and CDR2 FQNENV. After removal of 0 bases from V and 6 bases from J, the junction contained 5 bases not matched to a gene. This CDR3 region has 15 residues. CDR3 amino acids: CASSQSRTGVPEAFF. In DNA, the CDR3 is TGTGCCAGCAGCCAATCGAGGACAGGGGTTCCTGAAGCTTTCTTT.

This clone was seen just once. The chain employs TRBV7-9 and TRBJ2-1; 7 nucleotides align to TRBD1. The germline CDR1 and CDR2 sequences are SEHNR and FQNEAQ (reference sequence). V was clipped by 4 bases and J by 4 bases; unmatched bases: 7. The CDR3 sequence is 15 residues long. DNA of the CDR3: TGTGCCAGCAGCTCAACCGGGACAGTATACAATGAGCAGTTCTTC. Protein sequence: CASSSTGTVYNEQFF.

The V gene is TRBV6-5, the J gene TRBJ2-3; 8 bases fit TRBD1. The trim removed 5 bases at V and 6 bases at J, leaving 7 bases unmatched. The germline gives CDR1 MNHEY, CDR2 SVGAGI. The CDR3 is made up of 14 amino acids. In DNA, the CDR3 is TGTGCCAGCAGTCTCAGGGGGCGGTCGGATACGCAGTATTTT. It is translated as CASSLRGRSDTQYF.

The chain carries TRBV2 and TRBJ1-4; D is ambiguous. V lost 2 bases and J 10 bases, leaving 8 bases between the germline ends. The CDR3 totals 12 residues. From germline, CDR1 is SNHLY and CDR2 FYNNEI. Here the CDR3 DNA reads TGTGCCAGCAGTGAATACGTCGGAAAACTGTTTTTT. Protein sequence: CASSEYVGKLFF.

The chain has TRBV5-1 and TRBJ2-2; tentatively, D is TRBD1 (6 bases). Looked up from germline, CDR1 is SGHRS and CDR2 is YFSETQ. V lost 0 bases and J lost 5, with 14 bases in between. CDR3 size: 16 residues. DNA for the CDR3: TGCGCCAGCAGCTTGGTGGGACAAGTTGAAACCGGGGAGCTGTTTTTT. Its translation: CASSLVGQVETGELFF.

CDR3 nucleotides: TGTGCCAGCAGTTACGGCCGGGGTTCACCCCTCCACTTT. Translation: CASSYGRGSPLHF. The genes are TRBV6-6 and TRBJ1-6; D gene uncertain. Trimming shortened V by 2 bases and J by 9 bases, and 8 bases separated the two germline ends. The CDR3 sequence is 13 residues long. CDR1 is MNHNY and CDR2 is SVGAGI in the germline V gene (reference sequence).

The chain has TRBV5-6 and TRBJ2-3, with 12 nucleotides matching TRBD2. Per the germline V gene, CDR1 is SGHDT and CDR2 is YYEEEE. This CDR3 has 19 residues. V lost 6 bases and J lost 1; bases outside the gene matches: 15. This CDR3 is CASTPPLAGGLRGTDTQYF. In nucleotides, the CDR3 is TGTGCCAGCACCCCGCCCCTAGCGGGGGGGCTCCGTGGCACAGATACGCAGTATTTT.

CDR3 residues: CASSRDRGLPGELFF. The CDR3 DNA follows: TGTGCCAGCAGTCGGGACAGGGGCCTCCCCGGGGAGCTGTTTTTT. V gene TRBV6-1 combines with J gene TRBJ2-2, with 10 bases lining up with TRBD1. Germline CDR1 reads MNHNS; CDR2 reads SASEGT. Germline trimming cut 5 bases from V and 6 bases from J; bases unmatched to any gene: 6. This CDR3 comprises 15 residues.

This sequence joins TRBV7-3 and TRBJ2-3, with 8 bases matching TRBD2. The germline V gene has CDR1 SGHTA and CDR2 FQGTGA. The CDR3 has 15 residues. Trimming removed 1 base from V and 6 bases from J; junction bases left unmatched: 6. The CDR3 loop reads CASSLNGGAGDTQYF. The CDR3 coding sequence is TGTGCCAGCAGCTTAAACGGGGGGGCCGGTGATACGCAGTATTTT.

The CDR3 region is CASSLRGLSNQPQHF. CDR3 nucleotides: TGTGCCAGCAGTCTCAGGGGGCTTAGCAATCAGCCCCAGCATTTT. This chain uses TRBV2 with TRBJ1-5, with 8 bases that match TRBD1. J gave up 0 bases and V 5 bases, and 3 bases lay outside the gene matches. Germline V gene data show CDR1 as SNHLY and CDR2 as FYNNEI. This CDR3 is built from 15 residues.

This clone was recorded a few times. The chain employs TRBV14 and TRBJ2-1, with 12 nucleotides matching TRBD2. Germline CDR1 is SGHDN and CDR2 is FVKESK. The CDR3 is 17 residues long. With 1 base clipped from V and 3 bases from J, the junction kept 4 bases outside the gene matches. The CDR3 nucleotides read TGTGCCAGCAGCCAAGGACTAGCGGGGGTCCGCTACAATGAGCAGTTCTTC. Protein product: CASSQGLAGVRYNEQFF.

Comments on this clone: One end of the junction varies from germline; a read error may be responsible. CDR3 residues: CSSSTQQGAPNTGELFF. CDR3 bases: TGTTCCAGCAGCACTCAACAGGGGGCGCCGAACACCGGGGAGCTGTTTTTT. This chain uses TRBV7-9 with TRBJ2-2, with 9 nucleotides matching TRBD1. Germline assignment: CDR1 SEHNR and CDR2 FQNEAQ (reference sequence). The CDR3 runs 17 residues.

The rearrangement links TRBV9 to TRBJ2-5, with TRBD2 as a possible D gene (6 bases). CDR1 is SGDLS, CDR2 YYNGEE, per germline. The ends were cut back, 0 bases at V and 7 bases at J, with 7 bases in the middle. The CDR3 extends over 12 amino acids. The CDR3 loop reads CASSVEGGTQYF. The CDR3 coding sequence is TGTGCCAGCAGCGTAGAGGGAGGGACCCAGTACTTC.

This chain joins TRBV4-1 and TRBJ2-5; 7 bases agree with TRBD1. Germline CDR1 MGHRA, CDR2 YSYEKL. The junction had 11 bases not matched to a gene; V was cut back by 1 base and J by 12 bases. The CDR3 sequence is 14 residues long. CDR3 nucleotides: TGCGCCAGCAGCCAAGGGGACGGACAGGTAGGAAAGTACTTC. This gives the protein CASSQGDGQVGKYF.

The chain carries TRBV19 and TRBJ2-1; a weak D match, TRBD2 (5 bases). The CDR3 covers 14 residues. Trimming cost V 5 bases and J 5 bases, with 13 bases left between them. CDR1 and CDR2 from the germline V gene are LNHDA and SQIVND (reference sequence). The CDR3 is CASSGREHNNEQFF. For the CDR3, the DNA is TGTGCCAGTAGTGGCCGGGAACACAACAATGAGCAGTTCTTC.

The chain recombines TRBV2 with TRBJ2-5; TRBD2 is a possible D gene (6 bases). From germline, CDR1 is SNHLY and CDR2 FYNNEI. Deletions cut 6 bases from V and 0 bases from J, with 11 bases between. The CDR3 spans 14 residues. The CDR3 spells CASRFRDYQETQYF. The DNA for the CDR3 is TGTGCCAGCAGGTTCAGGGACTACCAAGAGACCCAGTACTTC.